The 24 T cell receptor beta chains listed next were all sequenced from one sample in a study of cytomegalovirus exposure and HLA in healthy donors. The primer mix had 60 Vbeta and 13 Jbeta primers. Some clones are missing from TCRdb's copy, which holds only in-frame ones; the method was immunoSEQ multiplex PCR. The sample comprises 150,000 or so clones, roughly 80% of which are singletons, and 1.3% rests with the top ten. The sample was PBMCs. These receptors all come from a man aged 50 to 59 in good health and CMV-seropositive.

This clone was detected a few times. V and J are TRBV28 and TRBJ1-4; 10 nucleotides match TRBD1. Germline V gene sequence: CDR1 MDHEN, CDR2 SYDVKM. This CDR3 has 15 amino acids. Trimming removed 5 bases from V and 6 bases from J; junction bases left unmatched: 6. The CDR3 protein is CASSVSGQGYEKLFF. The CDR3 DNA reads as TGTGCCAGCAGTGTATCGGGACAGGGGTATGAAAAACTGTTTTTT.

The chain combines TRBV7-2 with TRBJ2-5; unclear D gene. The length of the CDR3 is 16 residues. Between the trimmed V and J ends, which lost 4 bases and 0 bases, there was a span of 15 bases. Germline V CDR1 and CDR2: SGHTA, FQGNSA. DNA for the CDR3: TGTGCCAGCAGCTCGACTCCTTCTTATCACCAAGAGACCCAGTACTTC. Translating it yields CASSSTPSYHQETQYF.

V is TRBV18 and J is TRBJ1-6, with a weak D call TRBD1 (5 bases). The CDR3 has 13 residues. Germline CDR1 is KGHSH and CDR2 is LQKENI. V shed 4 bases and J shed 8 bases, with 9 bases lying between them. CDR3 bases: TGTGCCAGCTCACGAACAGGTGATTCACCCCTCCACTTT. This translates into CASSRTGDSPLHF. Using reference TRBV18 and TRBJ1-6 for the parts outside the CDR3, the full variable domain is NAGVMQNPRHLVRRRGQEARLRCSPMKGHSHVYWYRQLPEEGLKFMVYLQKENIIDESGMPKERFSAEFPKEGPSILRIQQVVRGDSAAYFCASSRTGDSPLHFGNGTRLTVT.

This chain joins TRBV18 and TRBJ2-5; 9 nucleotides align to TRBD2. V shed 6 bases, J shed 2 bases, and the junction held 10 bases outside the gene matches. This CDR3 contains 16 residues. From germline, CDR1 is KGHSH and CDR2 LQKENI. CDR3 nucleotide sequence: TGTGCCAGCTCCCCGCGAGGGACTAGCCTACAAGAGACCCAGTACTTC. Amino acids: CASSPRGTSLQETQYF.

The chain joins TRBV5-6 to TRBJ1-5; TRBD1 is a possible D gene (5 bases). Germline V gives CDR1 SGHDT, CDR2 YYEEEE. This CDR3 region has 13 residues. Trimming removed 4 bases at V and 7 bases at J, with 12 bases between. The CDR3 loop is CASSHRPGQPQHF. In DNA, the CDR3 is TGTGCCAGCAGCCATAGACCAGGGCAGCCCCAGCATTTT.

The chain recombines TRBV10-1 with TRBJ2-5, with 9 bases identical to TRBD1. Germline V gives CDR1 WNHNN, CDR2 SYGVQD (reference sequence). CDR3 length: 16 residues. J lost 5 bases, V lost 5 bases, and 12 bases had no gene match. The CDR3 DNA sequence: TGCGCCAGCAGTCCCTCCACCGGGACAGGGTCGGAGACCCAGTACTTC. Protein: CASSPSTGTGSETQYF.

The J gene is TRBJ2-5, the V gene TRBV30, with a weak D call TRBD2 (5 bases). The CDR3 contains 15 residues. Germline CDR1 and CDR2: GTSNPN and SVGIG (reference sequence). Trimming removed 2 bases at V and 4 bases at J, with 17 bases between. The CDR3 loop reads CAWSSQFGSGETQYF. The CDR3 DNA sequence: TGTGCCTGGAGTTCCCAATTTGGGAGCGGAGAGACCCAGTACTTC.

V usage is TRBV2 and J usage is TRBJ2-5, with D perhaps matching TRBD1 (6 bases). The length of the CDR3 is 15 residues. The V end was cut by 5 bases, the J end by 1 base, with 14 bases between. The germline V gene encodes CDR1 SNHLY and CDR2 FYNNEI. This CDR3 reads CASSLQGLVQETQYF. CDR3 coding DNA: TGTGCCAGCAGTCTCCAGGGGCTCGTCCAAGAGACCCAGTACTTC.

This rearrangement joins TRBV4-3 to TRBJ2-1; TRBD2 might be the D (6 bases). Germline CDR1 and CDR2: LGHNA and YSLEER. The CDR3 runs 16 residues. Between the trimmed V and J ends, which lost 0 bases and 0 bases, there was a span of 9 bases. Here the CDR3 reads CASSQEPTSSYNEQFF. The CDR3 bases are TGCGCCAGCAGCCAAGAACCGACTAGCTCCTACAATGAGCAGTTCTTC.

A single count supports this clone. V and J are TRBV7-9 and TRBJ1-1, with D unresolved. The CDR3 runs to 12 residues. Germline V gene lookup returns CDR1 SEHNR and CDR2 FQNEAQ (reference sequence). V was trimmed by 5 bases and J by 5 bases, leaving 9 bases between them. The CDR3 DNA sequence: TGTGCCAGCAGCATCGCGGGGACTGAAGCTTTCTTT. Translated: CASSIAGTEAFF. Filled out from reference TRBV7-9 and TRBJ1-1, the complete variable domain reads DTGVSQNPRHKITKRGQNVTFRCDPISEHNRLYWYRQTLGQGPEFLTYFQNEAQLEKSRLLSDRFSAERPKGSFSTLEIQRTEQGDSAMYLCASSIAGTEAFFGQGTRLTVV.

On this clone itself: The junction and the germline gene differ at one end; a read error may be behind it. In the same sample, other DNA sequences code for this CDR3. This chain joins TRBV29-1 and TRBJ2-2, with 8 positions matching TRBD2. The CDR3 totals 14 residues. In germline, CDR1 is SQVTM, CDR2 ANQGSEA. CDR3 in amino acids: CSAGGGGNTGELFF. In nucleotides, the CDR3 is TGCAGCGCTGGGGGCGGGGGGAACACCGGGGAGCTGTTCTTT.

The chain is built from TRBV29-1 and TRBJ2-5; D perhaps matches TRBD2 (5 bases). Trimming removed 2 bases from V and 2 bases from J, with 12 bases in between. CDR1 SQVTM and CDR2 ANQGSEA come from the germline V gene. The CDR3 is 14 amino acids. The CDR3 spells CSVEWASSQETQYF. In DNA, the CDR3 is TGCAGCGTTGAATGGGCTAGCTCTCAAGAGACCCAGTACTTC.

The chain carries TRBV30 and TRBJ1-6, with a possible D match to TRBD1 (5 bases). Germline CDR1 and CDR2: GTSNPN and SVGIG (reference sequence). The CDR3 has 14 residues. Trimming removed 5 bases at V and 6 bases at J, with 14 bases between. DNA for the CDR3: TGTGCCTGGGGGCCCGGGGGTGGTAATTCACCCCTCCACTTT. This sequence encodes CAWGPGGGNSPLHF.

The chain has TRBV19 and TRBJ2-3; possibly TRBD1 for D (5 bases). Trimming shortened V by 9 bases and J by 4 bases, and 20 bases separated the two germline ends. The CDR3 is 15 residues long. Germline-derived CDR1 and CDR2 are LNHDA and SQIVND (reference sequence). CDR3 DNA sequence: TGTGCCAGATATTGTGACAGAGTAGAGTCAGATACGCAGTATTTT. Translated: CARYCDRVESDTQYF.

The chain employs TRBV6-1 and TRBJ2-2, with 9 bases matching TRBD1. The CDR3 totals 14 residues. V dropped 7 bases and J dropped 3; count of bases not matched to a gene: 3. In germline, CDR1 is MNHNS, CDR2 SASEGT. The DNA for the CDR3 is TGTGCCAGCACCCGGGACAGGGACACCGGGGAGCTGTTTTTT. It specifies CASTRDRDTGELFF.

This rearrangement joins TRBV10-2 to TRBJ2-5; D might be TRBD2 (7 bases). V was cut by 7 bases and J by 5 bases, with 17 bases left in between. Germline CDR1 is WSHSY and CDR2 is SAAADI. The CDR3 is made up of 14 amino acids. CDR3 nucleotide sequence: TGCGCCAGCAAGGAGGGGGGGGCCTGGGAGACCCAGTACTTC. Translated, it gives CASKEGGAWETQYF.

V is TRBV4-1 and J is TRBJ2-1, with 14 bases that match TRBD2. Germline CDR1 is MGHRA and CDR2 is YSYEKL. The length of the CDR3 is 21 residues. V was pared by 0 bases and J by 5 bases, with 15 bases of the junction left unmatched. The CDR3 loop reads CASSQDPGGGLAGVPHNEQFF. The DNA for the CDR3 is TGCGCCAGCAGCCAAGATCCGGGGGGGGGACTAGCGGGAGTACCCCACAATGAGCAGTTCTTC.

The chain recombines TRBV11-2 with TRBJ1-3; TRBD1 agrees at 9 bases. The V segment lost 4 bases and the J segment 3 bases; nucleotides outside the gene matches: 4. Germline loops: CDR1 SGHAT, CDR2 FQNNGV. The CDR3 is 15 amino acids. This chain's CDR3 is CASSSWTGVGNTIYF. The CDR3 DNA is TGTGCCAGCAGCTCCTGGACAGGGGTTGGAAACACCATATATTTT.

This clone has more than one count but fewer than ten. The chain links TRBV28 to TRBJ1-5, with D possibly matching TRBD1 (5 bases). The germline V and J ends were trimmed by 5 bases and 6 bases, with 17 bases remaining between them. Germline loops: CDR1 MDHEN, CDR2 SYDVKM. This CDR3 is 15 amino acids long. As DNA, the CDR3 is TGTGCCAGCAGTGTTCGGGGGTACTCCGGTCAGCCCCAGCATTTT. This codes for CASSVRGYSGQPQHF.

This clone was seen a few times. The rearrangement links TRBV30 to TRBJ2-2, with 9 bases lining up with TRBD1. Germline-derived CDR1 and CDR2 are GTSNPN and SVGIG (reference sequence). CDR3 length equals 14 residues. The J segment lost 5 bases and the V segment lost 1 base, leaving 2 bases of the junction unmatched. As DNA, the CDR3 is TGTGCCTGGAGTGAGGGACAGGGAACCGGGGAGCTGTTTTTT. As protein: CAWSEGQGTGELFF.

The chain combines TRBV19 with TRBJ2-3, with D maybe TRBD2 (6 bases). The CDR3 consists of 14 residues. The V end was cut by 7 bases, the J end by 0 bases, with 11 bases between. Looked up from germline, CDR1 is LNHDA and CDR2 is SQIVND (reference sequence). The CDR3 bases are TGTGCCAGTACGCGGGAACTTAGCACAGATACGCAGTATTTT. This sequence encodes CASTRELSTDTQYF. The whole variable domain, filled in from reference TRBV19 and TRBJ2-3, reads DGGITQSPKYLFRKEGQNVTLSCEQNLNHDAMYWYRQDPGQGLRLIYYSQIVNDFQKGDIAEGYSVSREKKESFPLTVTSAQKNPTAFYLCASTRELSTDTQYFGPGTRLTVL.

In its sample, this clone was seen once. V and J are TRBV14 and TRBJ1-2; no reliable D call. Trimming took off 4 bases at V and 8 bases at J, with 14 bases between the two ends. This CDR3 is built from 13 residues. The germline CDR1 and CDR2 sequences are SGHDN and FVKESK. The CDR3 region is CASSLSLSGGYTF. For the CDR3, the DNA is TGTGCCAGCAGCCTCTCCCTCAGTGGCGGCTACACCTTC.

The gene calls are TRBV20-1 and TRBJ2-3; no clear D. Between the trimmed V and J ends, which lost 3 bases and 4 bases, there was a span of 5 bases. The CDR3 covers 11 residues. The germline V gene encodes CDR1 DFQATT and CDR2 SNEGSKA (reference sequence). CDR3 nucleotides: TGCAGTGCTAGCCCCGCAGATACGCAGTATTTT. Protein: CSASPADTQYF.

This rearrangement joins TRBV15 to TRBJ2-7, with 7 bases that match TRBD2. Germline V gene data show CDR1 as LNHNV and CDR2 as YYDKDF (reference sequence). Losses at the gene ends were 3 bases for V and 6 bases for J; bases not matched to a gene: 17. This CDR3 has 17 amino acids. The CDR3 DNA is TGTGCCACCAGCAGTTCCAGCGGGGCTATCGTGGGGACCGAGCAGTACTTC. Its translation: CATSSSSGAIVGTEQYF.